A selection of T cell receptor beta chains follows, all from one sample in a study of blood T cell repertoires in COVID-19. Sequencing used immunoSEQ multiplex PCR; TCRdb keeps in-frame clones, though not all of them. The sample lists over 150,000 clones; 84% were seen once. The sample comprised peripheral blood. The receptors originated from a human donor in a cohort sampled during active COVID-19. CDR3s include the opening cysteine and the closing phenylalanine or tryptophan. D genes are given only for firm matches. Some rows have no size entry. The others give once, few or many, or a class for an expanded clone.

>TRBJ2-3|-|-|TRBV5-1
TGCGCCAGCAGGCGACAGACTAGCACAGATACGCAGTATTTT
CASRRQTSTDTQYF
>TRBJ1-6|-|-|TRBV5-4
TGTGCCAGCAGCCTGGGGCCAGGGAATTCACCCCTCCACTTT
CASSLGPGNSPLHF
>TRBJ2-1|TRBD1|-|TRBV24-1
TGTGCCACCAGTGGGACAGGCATATCCTACAATGAGCAGTTCTTC
CATSGTGISYNEQFF
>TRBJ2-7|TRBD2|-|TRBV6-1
TGTGCCAGCAGTGAAGCCGGACTAGCGTACGAGCAGTACTTC
CASSEAGLAYEQYF
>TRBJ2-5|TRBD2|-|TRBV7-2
TGTGCCAGCAGCTTAAGGGGTTCGGCTAGCGGCCAAGAGACCCAGTACTTC
CASSLRGSASGQETQYF
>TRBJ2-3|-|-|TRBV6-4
TGTGCCAGCAGTGACTCGTACAGATCTAGCACAGATACGCAGTATTTT
CASSDSYRSSTDTQYF
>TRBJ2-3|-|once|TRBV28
TGTGCCAGCAGTCCCCTTTGGGGGCGTGTTGATACGCAGTATTTT
CASSPLWGRVDTQYF
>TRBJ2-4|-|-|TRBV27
TGTGCCAGCTCCAAGGGCCTTCCCGGGACCAAAAACATTCAGTACTTC
CASSKGLPGTKNIQYF
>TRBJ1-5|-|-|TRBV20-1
TGCAGTGCTAGTCCACAGACAGGTTATCAGCCCCAGCATTTT
CSASPQTGYQPQHF
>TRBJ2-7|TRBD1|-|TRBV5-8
TGTGCCAGCAGCCCGGGACAGGGGGTGGAGGAGCAGTACTTC
CASSPGQGVEEQYF
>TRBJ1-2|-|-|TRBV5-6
TGTGCCAGCAGATGGGGCCGGAGAGCTAACTATGGCTACACCTTC
CASRWGRRANYGYTF
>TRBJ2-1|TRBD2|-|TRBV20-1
TGCAGTGCTAGTGTGTCTAGCGGGAGTTCCTACAATGAGCAGTTCTTC
CSASVSSGSSYNEQFF
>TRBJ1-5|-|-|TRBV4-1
TGCGCCAGCAGCCAAGATCGTAATAGCAATCAGCCCCAGCATTTT
CASSQDRNSNQPQHF
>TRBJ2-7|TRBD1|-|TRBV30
TGTGCCTGGAGTGTAGGGACAGGAACCTACGAGCAGTACTTC
CAWSVGTGTYEQYF
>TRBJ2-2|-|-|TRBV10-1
TGCGCCAGCAAGCGGCAGACGAACACCGGGGAGCTGTTTTTT
CASKRQTNTGELFF
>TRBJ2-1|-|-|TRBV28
TGTGCCAGCAGTTGCCCCTATCTTGACAAGGCCTACAATGAGCAGTTCTTC
CASSCPYLDKAYNEQFF
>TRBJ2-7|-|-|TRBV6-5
TGTGCCAGCAGTCTAGGGACATTCTACGAGCAGTACTTC
CASSLGTFYEQYF
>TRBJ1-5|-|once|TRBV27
TGTGCCAGCAGTTTATTTTGGGACACCCTTAGCAATCAGCCCCAGCATTTT
CASSLFWDTLSNQPQHF
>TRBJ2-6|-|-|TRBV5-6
TGTGCCAGCAGCTTGGCAGGGCGCTCTGGGGCCAACGTCCTGACTTTC
CASSLAGRSGANVLTF
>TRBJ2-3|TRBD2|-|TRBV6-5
TGTGCCAGCAGGGCTAGCGGGAGCTCCACAGATACGCAGTATTTT
CASRASGSSTDTQYF
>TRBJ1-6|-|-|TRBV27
TGTGCCAGCAGTTTGAACGGTTCACCCCTCCACTTT
CASSLNGSPLHF
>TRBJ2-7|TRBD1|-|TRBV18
TGTGCCAGCTCACCTCCGACAGGGGCGAGGGAGCAGTACTTC
CASSPPTGAREQYF
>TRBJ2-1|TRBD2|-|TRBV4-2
TGTGCCAGCAGCCAAGAGGGTGGCGGGAGGGCGACGGAGCAGTTCTTC
CASSQEGGGRATEQFF
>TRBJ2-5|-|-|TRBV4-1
TGCGCCAGCAGCCTAGGAACAACTCGAGGGGGAGAGACCCAGTACTTC
CASSLGTTRGGETQYF
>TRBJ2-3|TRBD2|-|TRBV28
TGTGCCAGCAGCTCGCCGGGGGGGACTAGCAGAGATACGCAGTATTTT
CASSSPGGTSRDTQYF
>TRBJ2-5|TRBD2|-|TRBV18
TGTGCCAGCTCACCACCGACTAGCGGGACACAGACCCAGTACTTC
CASSPPTSGTQTQYF
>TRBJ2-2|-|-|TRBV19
TGTGCCAGTAGTTACCCCGGTAACGGGGAGCTGTTTTTT
CASSYPGNGELFF
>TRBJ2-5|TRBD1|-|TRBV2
TGTGCCAGCAGGGTTGGGACAGTACAAGAGACCCAGTACTTC
CASRVGTVQETQYF
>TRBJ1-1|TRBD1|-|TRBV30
TGTGCCTGGAGTGTCGGTCCAGGGGGTTTCACTGAAGCTTTCTTT
CAWSVGPGGFTEAFF
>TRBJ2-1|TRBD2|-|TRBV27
TGTGCCAGCAGTCGCGGACTAGCGGGAGGGAAAGGTTGGAATGAGCAGTTCTTC
CASSRGLAGGKGWNEQFF
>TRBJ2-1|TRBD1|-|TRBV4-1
TGCGCCAGCAGCCCCATCGGACAGGGCTACAATGAGCAGTTCTTC
CASSPIGQGYNEQFF
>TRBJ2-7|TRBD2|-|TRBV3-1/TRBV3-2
TGTGCCAGCAGCCAAGGGCCCCTAGCGGGAGTGTCCTACGAGCAGTACTTC
CASSQGPLAGVSYEQYF
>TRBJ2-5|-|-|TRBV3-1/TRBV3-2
TGTGCCAGCAGCCAAGAAGTTGCCGGGACCCAGTACTTC
CASSQEVAGTQYF
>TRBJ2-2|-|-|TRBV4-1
TGCGCCAGCAGCCAATTCGCGGTCACCGGGGAGCTGTTTTTT
CASSQFAVTGELFF
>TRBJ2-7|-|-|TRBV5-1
TGCGCCAGCAGCTTCCTTCCCCCGGCGCGGCTCAAGAACTACGAGCAGTACTTC
CASSFLPPARLKNYEQYF
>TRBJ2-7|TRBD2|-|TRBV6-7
TGTGCCAGCAGTTACTCGACTAGCGGGAGGCCCCCCTACGAGCAGTACTTC
CASSYSTSGRPPYEQYF
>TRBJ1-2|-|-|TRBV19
TGTGCCAGTAGTATCCCGGGGTTTGGCTACACCTTC
CASSIPGFGYTF
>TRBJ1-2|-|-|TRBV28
TGTGCCAGCAGTTTAGACAGAAGAAACTATGGCTACACCTTC
CASSLDRRNYGYTF
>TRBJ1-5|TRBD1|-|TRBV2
TGTGCCAGCAGAGGACAGGGAAGTAACAATCAGCCCCAGCATTTT
CASRGQGSNNQPQHF
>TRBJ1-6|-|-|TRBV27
TGTGCCAGCAGTTTGAGGGAGTCGCGACCCCTCCACTTT
CASSLRESRPLHF
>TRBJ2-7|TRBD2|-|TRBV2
TGTGCCAGCAGTCCTCCGGGACTAGCGGGAGTACACGAGCAGTACTTC
CASSPPGLAGVHEQYF
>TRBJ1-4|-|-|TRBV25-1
TGTGCCAGCAGTGGTCCAAAACAGGGTTGGGGTGAAAAACTGTTTTTT
CASSGPKQGWGEKLFF
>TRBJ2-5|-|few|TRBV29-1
TGCAGCGTTGCACAGGTCGGCGAGACCCAGTACTTC
CSVAQVGETQYF
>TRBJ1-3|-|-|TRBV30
TGTGCCTGGACAGGGGCTGGAAACACCATATATTTT
CAWTGAGNTIYF
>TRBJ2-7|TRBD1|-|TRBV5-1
TGCGCCAGCAGCTTGGACTTGGGACAGAACTACGAGCAGTACTTC
CASSLDLGQNYEQYF
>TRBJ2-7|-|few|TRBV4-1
TGCGCCAGCAGCCAAGATCGCGACCCTCGACTGGCCGAGCAGTACTTC
CASSQDRDPRLAEQYF
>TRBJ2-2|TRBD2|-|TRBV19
TGTGCCAGTTCTTCCCCCGGCGGGAGTTTGACCGGGGAGCTGTTTTTT
CASSSPGGSLTGELFF
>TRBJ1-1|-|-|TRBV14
TGTGCCAGCAAGGAGGGCTTGAACACTGAAGCTTTCTTT
CASKEGLNTEAFF
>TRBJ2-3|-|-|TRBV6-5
TGTGCCAGCAACCCGACAGGCTACGGCACAGATACGCAGTATTTT
CASNPTGYGTDTQYF
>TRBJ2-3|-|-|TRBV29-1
TGCAGCGTTGAAGATATTTACTACACAGATACGCAGTATTTT
CSVEDIYYTDTQYF
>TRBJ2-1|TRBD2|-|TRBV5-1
TGCGCCAGCAGCAGGACTAGCGGGAGGGGATACAATGAGCAGTTCTTC
CASSRTSGRGYNEQFF
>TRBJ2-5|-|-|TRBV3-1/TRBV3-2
TGTGCCAGCAGCCATTCAACCGAGAAGAGAACCCAGTACTTC
CASSHSTEKRTQYF
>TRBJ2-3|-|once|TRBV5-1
TGCGCCAGCAGCTTGGCCCGGCAGGGCCGCCCAGATACGCAGTATTTT
CASSLARQGRPDTQYF
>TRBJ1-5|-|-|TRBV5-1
TGCGCCAGCAGACGGACAGTTAATCAGCCCCAGCATTTT
CASRRTVNQPQHF
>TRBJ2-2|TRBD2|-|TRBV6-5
TGTGCCAGCAGTTACTCACTAGCGGGAGGTGCCGGGGAGCTGTTTTTT
CASSYSLAGGAGELFF
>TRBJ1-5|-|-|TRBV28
TGTGCCAGCAGTCCCCTCGGCAATCAGCCCCAGCATTTT
CASSPLGNQPQHF
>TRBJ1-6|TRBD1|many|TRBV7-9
TGTGCCAGCAGCTTAGAGGGCAGGGGGAATTCACCCCTCCACTTT
CASSLEGRGNSPLHF
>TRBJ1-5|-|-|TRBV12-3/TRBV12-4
TGTGCCAGCAGTTTTCGAACAGGTACGCCCCAGCATTTT
CASSFRTGTPQHF
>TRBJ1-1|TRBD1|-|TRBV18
TGTGCCAGCTCACCAAAGACAGGGATCACTGAAGCTTTCTTT
CASSPKTGITEAFF